The rows below give T cell receptor beta chains drawn from one sample of a study of cytomegalovirus exposure and HLA in healthy donors. Sequenced by immunoSEQ multiplex PCR; TCRdb stores in-frame clones only, minus some. Here the sample spans some 98,000 clones, roughly 77% being singletons. The sequenced sample was PBMCs. These receptors were taken from a man between 35 and 55 years old in good health and CMV-seronegative. Each CDR3 is given with its conserved first and last residue. The order of the fields is clone size, V gene, J gene, D gene, CDR3 DNA, CDR3 protein. The D gene is left open where the match is weak. Expanded clones get a size class; other rows say once, few or many, or leave the size out.

>-|TRBV7-9|TRBJ2-1|TRBD2
TGTGCCAGCAGCTTGATAGCGGGGAAAGAGCAGTTCTTC
CASSLIAGKEQFF
>-|TRBV6-1|TRBJ1-5|-
TGTGCCAGCAGTGAACGCGGGAACCAGCCCCAGCATTTT
CASSERGNQPQHF
>-|TRBV2|TRBJ1-5|-
TGTGCCAGCAGAGAACAGGGTGTTCAGCCCCAGCATTTT
CASREQGVQPQHF
>-|TRBV7-3|TRBJ2-7|-
TGTGCCAGCAGCCCGCAGGGTAGTCCCTACGAGCAGTACTTC
CASSPQGSPYEQYF
>-|TRBV5-6|TRBJ2-1|-
TGTGCCAGCAGCTTGAGAGCTGGCGGGGCTGAGCAGTTCTTC
CASSLRAGGAEQFF
>-|TRBV11-2|TRBJ2-1|TRBD2
TGTGCCAGCAGCTTACGGGGGAGGGCGGTTGAGCAGTTCTTC
CASSLRGRAVEQFF
>-|TRBV5-4|TRBJ1-2|-
TGTGCCAGCAGCTTGCGGGGGGGCGGACAAAATGGCTACACCTTC
CASSLRGGGQNGYTF
>-|TRBV10-3|TRBJ1-5|-
TGTGCCATCAGTGATTACAGGGAAGGTGGGAATCAGCCCCAGCATTTT
CAISDYREGGNQPQHF
>-|TRBV19|TRBJ2-2|-
TGTGCCAGTACCACGACAGTTCTTTCCGGGGAGCTGTTTTTT
CASTTTVLSGELFF
>-|TRBV6-5|TRBJ2-5|-
TGTGCCAGCAGTTACAGGGCACGCGGGGAGCAGTACTTC
CASSYRARGEQYF
>-|TRBV21-1|TRBJ2-2|-
TGTGCCAGCAGCAAAGTAACGACTCAGGGGGCGCGTAACACCGGGGAGCTGTTTTTT
CASSKVTTQGARNTGELFF
>-|TRBV5-1|TRBJ2-2|TRBD1
TGCGCCAGCAGCAAGGGACAGGGGGCGCGGGGGGAGCTGTTTTTT
CASSKGQGARGELFF
>-|TRBV4-1|TRBJ1-2|TRBD1
TGCGCCAGCAGCCAACCGGGACAGGGGGCTTTTTATGGCTACACCTTC
CASSQPGQGAFYGYTF
>-|TRBV5-4|TRBJ2-7|TRBD2
TGTGCCAGCAGCCAAAAAATCGCGGGGGTTTACGAGCAGTACTTC
CASSQKIAGVYEQYF
>-|TRBV10-3|TRBJ2-7|TRBD1
TGTGCCATCAGTGTTACCGGGACAGAGTACGAGCAGTACTTC
CAISVTGTEYEQYF
>-|TRBV19|TRBJ1-1|TRBD1
TGTGCCAGTAGTATTAGGGGGCGGGACAGGGTGTTCGGCACTGAAGCTTTCTTT
CASSIRGRDRVFGTEAFF
>-|TRBV5-6|TRBJ1-6|-
TGTGCCAGCAGCCCGGACAACAATTCACCCCTCCACTTT
CASSPDNNSPLHF
>-|TRBV7-2|TRBJ2-7|TRBD1
TGTGCCAGCAGCTTATCCGGGACAGGGGGCTACGAGCAGTACTTC
CASSLSGTGGYEQYF
>few|TRBV30|TRBJ1-2|-
TGTGCCTGGGGGGGGAATAACTATGGCTACACCTTC
CAWGGNNYGYTF
>-|TRBV30|TRBJ1-2|-
TGTGCCTCGCGACAGAGATCGGCCCTCCGGCACTATGGCTACACCTTC
CASRQRSALRHYGYTF
>-|TRBV5-5|TRBJ2-3|-
TGTGCCAGCAGCACGGACAGTCGCACAGATACGCAGTATTTT
CASSTDSRTDTQYF
>-|TRBV28|TRBJ2-7|TRBD2
TGTGCCAGCAGAGCGGGGAGCTTCTCCTACGAGCAGTACTTC
CASRAGSFSYEQYF
>-|TRBV10-2|TRBJ1-1|-
TGCGCCAGCAGTCGGACAGAGATGAACACTGAAGCTTTCTTT
CASSRTEMNTEAFF
>-|TRBV27|TRBJ1-3|-
TGTGCCAGCAGTCAAAGCCCTGGAAACACCATATATTTT
CASSQSPGNTIYF
>-|TRBV14|TRBJ2-7|-
TGTGCCAGCAGCCAAGATAGAACCTACGAGCAGTACTTC
CASSQDRTYEQYF
>-|TRBV9|TRBJ2-5|-
TGTGCCAGCAGCGTAGCCGGGGTTCTGGAGACCCAGTACTTC
CASSVAGVLETQYF
>-|TRBV7-2|TRBJ2-5|-
TGTGCCAGCAGCTTGGGCACGTTGGAGACCCAGTACTTC
CASSLGTLETQYF
>-|TRBV15|TRBJ1-4|-
TGTGCCACCAGCAGAGCAGGGTTGAATGAAAAACTGTTTTTT
CATSRAGLNEKLFF
>once|TRBV5-4|TRBJ2-5|TRBD2
TGTGCCAGCAGCTTGGGGGGCGGGGGGGGAGCAGGGGAGACCCAGTACTTC
CASSLGGGGGAGETQYF
>-|TRBV6-5|TRBJ2-3|-
TGTGCCAGCAGTTCCTGGACTACAAGTAGCACAGATACGCAGTATTTT
CASSSWTTSSTDTQYF
>-|TRBV6-5|TRBJ1-2|TRBD1
TGTGCCAGCAGCCGTCGGACAGGGAACTATGGCTACACCTTC
CASSRRTGNYGYTF
>-|TRBV27|TRBJ2-6|-
TGTGCCAGCAGTTTACGTTTGCGCTCTGGGGCCAACGTCCTGACTTTC
CASSLRLRSGANVLTF
>-|TRBV29-1|TRBJ2-3|-
TGCAGCGTTGGCGGGGTTAGCACAGATACGCAGTATTTT
CSVGGVSTDTQYF
>-|TRBV9|TRBJ1-2|TRBD1
TGTGCCGGCAGCGTAACAGGGGTTGGCTCTGGCTACACCTTC
CAGSVTGVGSGYTF
>few|TRBV29-1|TRBJ2-1|TRBD2
TGCAGCGTTCTTTGGTCTAGCGGACGAAATGAGCAGTTCTTC
CSVLWSSGRNEQFF
>-|TRBV7-2|TRBJ2-1|TRBD2
TGTGCCAGCAGCCCCAGCGGGGGAAGCTTCCATGAGCAGTTCTTC
CASSPSGGSFHEQFF
>-|TRBV5-1|TRBJ2-1|-
TGCGCCAGCAGTTTGGGGAGCTCCTACAATGAGCAGTTCTTC
CASSLGSSYNEQFF
>-|TRBV7-3|TRBJ1-6|-
TGTGCCAGCAGCCTGACATGGTCTAATTCACCCCTCCACTTT
CASSLTWSNSPLHF
>-|TRBV9|TRBJ1-1|-
TGTGCCAGCAGCGTAGGGGGAGAGAGCACTGAAGCTTTCTTT
CASSVGGESTEAFF
>-|TRBV19|TRBJ1-2|TRBD1
TGTGCCAGCGGGAGTAGGACAGGGCCTAACTATGGCTACACCTTC
CASGSRTGPNYGYTF
>once|TRBV6-5|TRBJ2-6|-
TGTGCCAGTTATTACTCTGGGGCCAACGTCCTGACTTTC
CASYYSGANVLTF
>-|TRBV25-1|TRBJ2-1|-
TGTGCCAGCAGTGTGGGGCGGAGCTCCTACAATGAGCAGTTCTTC
CASSVGRSSYNEQFF
>-|TRBV5-5|TRBJ2-1|-
TGTGCCAGCAGCCCATTGAAGAGCTCCTACAATGAGCAGTTCTTC
CASSPLKSSYNEQFF
>-|TRBV7-2|TRBJ1-6|TRBD1
TGTGCCAGCAGCCGCCTGAGGGGGCTAAATTCACCCCTCCACTTT
CASSRLRGLNSPLHF
>once|TRBV4-3|TRBJ2-2|-
TGCGCCAGCAGCCAAGATGGGCAGACAGAGGAGCTGTTTTTT
CASSQDGQTEELFF
>-|TRBV5-1|TRBJ2-5|TRBD1
TGCGCCAGCAGCCCCCAGATGGACAGGGAGAGAGAGACCCAGTACTTC
CASSPQMDRERETQYF